This T cell receptor (beta chain) was profiled in a study of cytomegalovirus exposure and HLA in healthy donors. Study-wide findings and caveats: In an earlier analysis, about 90% or about 30%: the productive usage of most TCR beta V segments. Cytomegalovirus-associated status was assigned to more than 150 TCR beta chains.

With regard to this clone: No antigen is known for it.

CDR3 length: 13 residues. V was shortened by 0 bases and J by 2 bases, with 4 bases between the two germline ends. Germline CDR1 reads SGHRS; CDR2 reads YFSETQ. PCR primers comprised 60 Vbeta and 13 Jbeta primers. Sequencing was performed with immunoSEQ multiplex PCR; in TCRdb, only in-frame clones are kept and a portion is missing. The table for this sample gives roughly 120,000 clones. The genes are TRBV5-1 and TRBJ2-3; D gene ambiguous. The sample was PBMCs. The origin of this receptor is a man between 25 and 39 years old in good health and CMV-seronegative. The CDR3 protein is CASSLGATDTQYF. As DNA, the CDR3 is TGCGCCAGCAGCTTGGGCGCCACAGATACGCAGTATTTT.